This TCR beta chain was retrieved from a study of OX40 agonist ivuxolimab in advanced cancers. The germline V gene encodes CDR1 MNHEY and CDR2 SMNVEV (reference sequence). The V end lost 5 bases, the J end lost 0 bases, and 11 bases lay between the germline ends. The CDR3 totals 15 residues. The repertoire was sequenced with immunoSEQ multiplex PCR; TCRdb's copy has only in-frame clones and lacks some. This sample has over 75,000 clones, with approximately 94% found just once. The rearrangement joins TRBV27 to TRBJ1-5, with D perhaps matching TRBD1 (5 bases). The sequence derives from an adult with an advanced solid tumor such as melanoma, head and neck, liver or kidney cancer. Material: CD4+ or CD8+ T cells sorted from blood, obtained in a trial of the OX40 agonist ivuxolimab. In nucleotides, the CDR3 is TGTGCCAGCAGTCCGGGGACTTATAGCAATCAGCCCCAGCATTTT. Translated, it gives CASSPGTYSNQPQHF.